A selection of T cell receptor beta chains follows, all from one sample in a study of blood T cells in healthy people across ages. One entry per CDR3 protein results from TCRdb running MiXCR on the 5' RACE reads. The sample lists 1.5 million to 2 million distinct CDR3 sequences, roughly 27% occurring once. Sequencing was carried out using blood. Receptors originate from a woman in her twenties or thirties in good health. The CDR3 runs from the conserved cysteine through the conserved F or W. A D gene is named only where the DNA matches it firmly. The size field is filled for only some rows; it gives once, few, many or a size class.

V: TRBV9; J: TRBJ2-1; D: TRBD1; size: NA; DNA: TGTGCCAGCAGCACACAGGGGGTTTACTACAATGAGCAGTTCTTC; CDR3: CASSTQGVYYNEQFF
V: TRBV20-1; J: TRBJ1-5; D: NA; size: NA; DNA: TGCAGTGCTAGAGATTCGAGGGACCAGCCCCAGCATTTT; CDR3: CSARDSRDQPQHF
V: TRBV5-5; J: TRBJ1-1; D: NA; size: few; DNA: TGTGCCAGCAGCTTGGACCGGGGAGCTTTCTTT; CDR3: CASSLDRGAFF
V: TRBV20-1; J: TRBJ2-1; D: NA; size: few; DNA: TGCAGTGCTTTGCCTCTGGGGGCGGGTGAGCAGTTCTTC; CDR3: CSALPLGAGEQFF
V: TRBV28; J: TRBJ2-7; D: NA; size: few; DNA: TGTGCCAGCCGAGAGGCCAACTACGAGCAGTACTTC; CDR3: CASREANYEQYF
V: TRBV7-9; J: TRBJ2-5; D: NA; size: few; DNA: TGTGCCAGCAGCTCACAGGGTTTACCCCAAGAGACCCAGTACTTC; CDR3: CASSSQGLPQETQYF
V: TRBV7-2; J: TRBJ2-4; D: TRBD1; size: NA; DNA: TGTGCCAGCAGCCGTCCCGGGACAGGGACTAAAAACATTCAGTACTTC; CDR3: CASSRPGTGTKNIQYF
V: TRBV6-4; J: TRBJ2-1; D: NA; size: NA; DNA: TGTGCCGGCAGTGACTCGGTGACAGGTAACCCCAATGAGCAGTTCTTC; CDR3: CAGSDSVTGNPNEQFF
V: TRBV27; J: TRBJ2-7; D: NA; size: few; DNA: TGTGCCAGCAGTAGGGCACAGACGGGACGGGCCTACGAGCAGTACTTC; CDR3: CASSRAQTGRAYEQYF
V: TRBV24-1; J: TRBJ2-5; D: TRBD2; size: few; DNA: TGTGCCACCAGTGATGCTACCGGGACTAACCATGAGCAGTACTTC; CDR3: CATSDATGTNHEQYF
V: TRBV5-1; J: TRBJ2-4; D: NA; size: NA; DNA: TGCGCCAGCAGCTTGAATGGGGCGGATGACATTCAGTACTTC; CDR3: CASSLNGADDIQYF
V: TRBV7-9; J: TRBJ2-3; D: NA; size: NA; DNA: TGTGCCAGCAGCTTAGGGAGCCACACAGATACGCAGTATTTT; CDR3: CASSLGSHTDTQYF
V: TRBV2; J: TRBJ1-5; D: NA; size: NA; DNA: TGTGCCAGCACCGCCGGGTCTCAGGGAGGGAGTCAGCCCCAGCATTTT; CDR3: CASTAGSQGGSQPQHF
V: TRBV10-1; J: TRBJ2-7; D: NA; size: few; DNA: TGCGCCAGCAGTGAGAACGCCAACAATGAGCAGTACTTC; CDR3: CASSENANNEQYF
V: TRBV7-9; J: TRBJ2-1; D: TRBD2; size: few; DNA: TGTGCCAGCAGCTTAAGGAGGGGGACTAGCGGGAGACACAATGAGCAGTTCTTC; CDR3: CASSLRRGTSGRHNEQFF
V: TRBV5-1; J: TRBJ1-5; D: NA; size: few; DNA: TGCGCCAGCAGCTTGGCCGGGGGGTCCCATCAGCCCCAGCATTTT; CDR3: CASSLAGGSHQPQHF
V: TRBV4-2; J: TRBJ2-6; D: TRBD2; size: few; DNA: TGTGCCAGCAGCCGCGGACTAGCGGGACTCTCTGGGGCCAACGTCCTGACTTTC; CDR3: CASSRGLAGLSGANVLTF
V: TRBV5-1; J: TRBJ1-1; D: TRBD1; size: few; DNA: TGCGCCAGCAGCTTGGTGGACAGGGAGAACACTGAAGCTTTCTTT; CDR3: CASSLVDRENTEAFF
V: TRBV5-6; J: TRBJ2-7; D: NA; size: few; DNA: TGTGCCGGCAGCTTGGGGGTTGGGAGTTACGAGCAGTACTTC; CDR3: CAGSLGVGSYEQYF
V: TRBV12-5; J: TRBJ1-1; D: NA; size: few; DNA: TGTGCTAGTGGTTCCCAACAGTTTTTGAACACTGAAGCTTTCTTT; CDR3: CASGSQQFLNTEAFF
V: TRBV18; J: TRBJ2-3; D: TRBD2; size: few; DNA: TGTGCCAGCTCACCTAATCCCGGGGGGGCCACCGATACGCAGTATTTT; CDR3: CASSPNPGGATDTQYF
V: TRBV12-3/TRBV12-4; J: TRBJ2-1; D: TRBD2; size: NA; DNA: TGTGCCAGCAGTGCCCGGGAGACTAGCGTTGAGCAGTTCTTC; CDR3: CASSARETSVEQFF
V: TRBV7-2; J: TRBJ1-2; D: NA; size: NA; DNA: TGTGCCAGCAGCTTAATGGCGTGGGCTGGCTACACCTTC; CDR3: CASSLMAWAGYTF
V: TRBV2; J: TRBJ2-6; D: NA; size: NA; DNA: TGTGCCGGCAGGGGGGACCCTGGGGCCAACGTCCTGACTTTC; CDR3: CAGRGDPGANVLTF
V: TRBV5-1; J: TRBJ2-3; D: TRBD2; size: few; DNA: TGCGCCAGCAGGTGGCAACTAGCGGGAGTAGGAGATACGCAGTATTTT; CDR3: CASRWQLAGVGDTQYF
V: TRBV6-5; J: TRBJ2-2; D: TRBD2; size: NA; DNA: TGTGCCAGCAGTTTGGGACTAGCGCCGAACACCGGGGAGCTGTTTTTT; CDR3: CASSLGLAPNTGELFF
V: TRBV9; J: TRBJ1-4; D: NA; size: few; DNA: TGTGCCAGCAGCGTAGGCTCAACTAATGAAAAACTGTTTTTT; CDR3: CASSVGSTNEKLFF
V: TRBV27; J: TRBJ1-4; D: NA; size: NA; DNA: TGTGCCAGCAGTTTATCAAGGACGCAAAATGGAAAACTGTTTTTT; CDR3: CASSLSRTQNGKLFF